Each of the 5 T cell receptor beta chains below was sequenced from the same sample in a study of OX40 agonist ivuxolimab in advanced cancers. The assay was immunoSEQ multiplex PCR, and TCRdb's table has in-frame clones only and misses some. The top ten hold less than 3.5% of the sample, which has 40,000 to 55,000 clones, about 90% seen once. Sequences were derived from CD4+ or CD8+ T cells sorted from blood, sampled in a trial of the OX40 agonist ivuxolimab. Receptors were obtained from an adult with an advanced solid tumor such as melanoma, head and neck, liver or kidney cancer.

V is TRBV18 and J is TRBJ1-4; 7 bases match TRBD1. Losses at the gene ends were 4 bases for V and 1 base for J; bases not matched to a gene: 3. The CDR3 runs 15 residues. Germline CDR1 and CDR2: KGHSH and LQKENI. This CDR3 is CASSLDRETNEKLFF. CDR3 nucleotides: TGTGCCAGCTCACTTGACAGGGAAACTAATGAAAAACTGTTTTTT. The full variable domain, in which reference TRBV18 and TRBJ1-4 provide the parts outside the CDR3, is NAGVMQNPRHLVRRRGQEARLRCSPMKGHSHVYWYRQLPEEGLKFMVYLQKENIIDESGMPKERFSAEFPKEGPSILRIQQVVRGDSAAYFCASSLDRETNEKLFFGSGTQLSVL.

The rearrangement joins TRBV2 to TRBJ2-7; 7 nucleotides match TRBD2. The CDR3 runs to 14 residues. Germline lookup yields CDR1 SNHLY and CDR2 FYNNEI. V gave up 6 bases and J gave up 0 bases; unmatched junction bases: 5. The DNA of the CDR3 is TGTGCCAGCAGGGCCGGACTAGGCTCCTACGAGCAGTACTTC. Protein sequence: CASRAGLGSYEQYF.

The J gene is TRBJ2-7, the V gene TRBV5-8; D is uncertain. CDR1 and CDR2 (germline): SGHTS, YDEGEE. The ends were cut back, 0 bases at V and 1 base at J, with 14 bases in the middle. CDR3 length: 16 residues. In DNA form, the CDR3 reads TGTGCCAGCAGCTTGGCCGCAGGTCGCGAGTCCTACGAGCAGTACTTC. This encodes CASSLAAGRESYEQYF.

The rearrangement joins TRBV10-1 to TRBJ1-2, with TRBD1 matching 9 bases. The CDR3 runs 20 residues. With V trimmed by 0 bases and J by 4 bases, 18 bases remained unmatched. Germline CDR1 and CDR2: WNHNN and SYGVQD (reference sequence). In nucleotides, the CDR3 is TGCGCCAGCAGTGAGTCTCAGGCTCCGGGACAGGGTTCCCCCCTCTATGGCTACACCTTC. Amino acids: CASSESQAPGQGSPLYGYTF.

The chain links TRBV30 to TRBJ2-1; 12 bases match TRBD2. The J segment lost 3 bases and the V segment lost 3 bases, leaving 6 bases of the junction unmatched. The germline V gene encodes CDR1 GTSNPN and CDR2 SVGIG (reference sequence). The CDR3 covers 16 residues. In DNA, the CDR3 is TGTGCCTGGAGGGCCGGACTAGCGGGAAACTACAATGAGCAGTTCTTC. This encodes CAWRAGLAGNYNEQFF. The full variable domain, in which reference TRBV30 and TRBJ2-1 provide the parts outside the CDR3, is SQTIHQWPATLVQPVGSPLSLECTVEGTSNPNLYWYRQAAGRGLQLLFYSVGIGQISSEVPQNLSASRPQDRQFILSSKKLLLSDSGFYLCAWRAGLAGNYNEQFFGPGTRLTVL.